These T cell receptor beta chains were read from a single sample in a study of cytomegalovirus exposure and HLA in healthy donors. Produced via immunoSEQ multiplex PCR; TCRdb's table is partial and in-frame only. The table shows 99,000 or so clones, with 76% occurring only once. Sequences were obtained from PBMCs. Receptors were obtained from a woman between 18 and 29 years old in good health and CMV-seropositive. Both conserved end residues are part of each CDR3.

v_call	j_call	cdr3_aa
TRBV9	TRBJ1-2	CASSDTLQGIYGYTF
TRBV7-9	TRBJ2-7	CASSRKQGLDEQYF
TRBV25-1	TRBJ1-5	CASTGGNQPQHF
TRBV4-1	TRBJ1-4	CASSPGGLENEKLFF
TRBV9	TRBJ1-2	CASSARTGTGSYGYTF
TRBV5-5	TRBJ1-1	CASSLDPWATGRGTEAFF
TRBV7-9	TRBJ2-7	CASSTPGSEQYF
TRBV2	TRBJ1-1	CASSDPAGEDTEAFF
TRBV19	TRBJ1-4	CASSPTAAATNEKLFF
TRBV4-1	TRBJ2-1	CASSQVTSGSSFYNEQFF
TRBV10-2	TRBJ2-7	CASSNGGFYEQYF
TRBV5-1	TRBJ2-1	CASSARTSGNEQFF
TRBV6-6	TRBJ1-5	CASRPGDRGNQPQHF
TRBV30	TRBJ1-1	CAWSVGPGREAFF
TRBV9	TRBJ2-5	CASSPGLAGEETQYF
TRBV7-9	TRBJ2-1	CASSLARFLEDNEQFF
TRBV6-5	TRBJ2-6	CASRTLGANVLTF
TRBV28	TRBJ1-6	CASSGVSSYNSPLHF
TRBV28	TRBJ1-2	CASSSQGAKDGYTF
TRBV7-9	TRBJ2-1	CASSSTILAGGFEQFF
TRBV6-6	TRBJ1-1	CASSELRGNTEAFF
TRBV2	TRBJ1-1	CASSDREGAEAFF
TRBV10-3	TRBJ2-7	CAIRESGGSYEQYF
TRBV11-2	TRBJ1-1	CASSSPLRGGTEAFF
TRBV28	TRBJ1-2	CASSFGDRSRGGYTF
TRBV14	TRBJ1-2	CASSQVRYSYGYTF
TRBV7-9	TRBJ2-5	CASSFLAEQETQYF
TRBV7-9	TRBJ1-3	CASSSKGRQANTIYF
TRBV7-3	TRBJ2-1	CASSPRGGTYNEQFF
TRBV27	TRBJ1-4	CASSPVFATNEKLFF
TRBV2	TRBJ2-4	CASRRTGGTGGKNIQYF
TRBV30	TRBJ2-7	CAWRDQGYPSYEQYF
TRBV7-6	TRBJ2-1	CASSPSAGETYNEQFF